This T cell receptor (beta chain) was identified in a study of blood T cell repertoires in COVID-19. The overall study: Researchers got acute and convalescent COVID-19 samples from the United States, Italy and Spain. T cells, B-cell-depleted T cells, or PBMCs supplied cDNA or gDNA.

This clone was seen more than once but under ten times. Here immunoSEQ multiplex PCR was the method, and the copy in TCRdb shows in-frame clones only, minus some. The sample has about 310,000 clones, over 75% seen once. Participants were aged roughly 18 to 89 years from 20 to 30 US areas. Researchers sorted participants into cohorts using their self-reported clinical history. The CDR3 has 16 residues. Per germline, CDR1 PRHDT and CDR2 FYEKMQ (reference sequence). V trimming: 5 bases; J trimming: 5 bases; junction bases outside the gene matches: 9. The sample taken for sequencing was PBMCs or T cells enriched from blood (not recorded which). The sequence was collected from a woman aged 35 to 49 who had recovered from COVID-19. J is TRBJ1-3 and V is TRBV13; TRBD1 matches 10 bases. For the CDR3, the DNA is TGTGCCAGCAGCCCAAGACGAGACAGGGGGCGAAACACCATATATTTT. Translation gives CASSPRRDRGRNTIYF.